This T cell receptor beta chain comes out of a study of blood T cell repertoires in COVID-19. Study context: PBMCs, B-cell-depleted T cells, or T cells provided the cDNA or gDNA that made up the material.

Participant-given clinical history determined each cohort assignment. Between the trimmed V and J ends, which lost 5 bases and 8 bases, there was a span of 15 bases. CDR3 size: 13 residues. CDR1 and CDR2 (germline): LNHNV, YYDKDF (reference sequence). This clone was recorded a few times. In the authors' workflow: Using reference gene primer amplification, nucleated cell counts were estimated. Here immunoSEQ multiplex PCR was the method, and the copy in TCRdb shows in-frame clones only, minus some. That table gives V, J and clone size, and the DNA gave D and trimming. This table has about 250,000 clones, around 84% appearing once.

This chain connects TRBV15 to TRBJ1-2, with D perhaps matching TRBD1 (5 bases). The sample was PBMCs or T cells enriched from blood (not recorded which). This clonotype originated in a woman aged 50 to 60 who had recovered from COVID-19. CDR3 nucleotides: TGTGCCACCAGCCTTAGCGGGGACTGGGGCTACACCTTC. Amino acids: CATSLSGDWGYTF.